This paragraph covers one T cell receptor (beta chain) sequence. Clones were sequenced by immunoSEQ multiplex PCR, and TCRdb holds only the in-frame ones, with some missing. Among tens of thousands of clones listed, around four fifths were seen once. The sample is drawn from a study of T cells in localized non-small cell lung cancer. V was pared by 6 bases and J by 1 base, with 9 bases between. From germline, CDR1 is SNHLY and CDR2 FYNNEI. This CDR3 is built from 13 residues. Sequences were derived from peripheral blood, sampled before any cancer treatment. This sequence originates from a female donor over 55 with stage II squamous cell lung carcinoma. V usage is TRBV2 and J usage is TRBJ2-5; possibly TRBD2 for D (6 bases). The CDR3 spells CASRGDFQETQYF. The CDR3 coding sequence is TGTGCCAGCAGGGGGGACTTCCAAGAGACCCAGTACTTC. Looking up the rest from reference TRBV2 and TRBJ2-5 gives the full variable domain: EPEVTQTPSHQVTQMGQEVILRCVPISNHLYFYWYRQILGQKVEFLVSFYNNEISEKSEIFDDQFSVERPDGSNFTLKIRSTKLEDSAMYFCASRGDFQETQYFGPGTRLLVL.